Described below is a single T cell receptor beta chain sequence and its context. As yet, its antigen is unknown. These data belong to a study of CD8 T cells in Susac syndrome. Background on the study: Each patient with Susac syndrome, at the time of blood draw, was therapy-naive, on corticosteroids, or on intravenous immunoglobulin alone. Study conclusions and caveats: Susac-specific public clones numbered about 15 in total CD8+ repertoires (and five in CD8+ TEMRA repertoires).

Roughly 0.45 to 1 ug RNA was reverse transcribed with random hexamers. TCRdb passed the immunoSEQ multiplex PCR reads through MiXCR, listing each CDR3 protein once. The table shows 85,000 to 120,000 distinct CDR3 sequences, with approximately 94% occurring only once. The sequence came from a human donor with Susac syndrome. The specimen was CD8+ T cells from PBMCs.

CDR3 in amino acids: CSAREPTGPVGGYTF. DNA for the CDR3: TGCAGTGCTAGAGAACCGACAGGACCCGTCGGTGGCTACACCTTC. The chain couples TRBV20-1 to TRBJ1-2, with D possibly matching TRBD1 (6 bases). The CDR3 runs 15 residues. Trimming left V 0 bases short and J 7 bases short, with 18 bases between. Looked up from germline, CDR1 is DFQATT and CDR2 is SNEGSKA (reference sequence).